This T cell receptor beta chain was sequenced in a study of CD4+ T cells in melanoma. Regarding this clone: The antigen remains unidentified.

Study-level points and caveats: In melanoma, neoantigen-specific CD4+ T cells reportedly differed in differentiation state. CD8+ T cell, macrophage and B cell function reportedly correlated with neoantigen-specific CD4+ T cells.

The V end lost 3 bases, the J end lost 5 bases, and 11 bases lay between the germline ends. The CDR3 runs 14 residues. The germline V gene encodes CDR1 MNHEY and CDR2 SMNVEV (reference sequence). Generated by immunoSEQ multiplex PCR, the TCRdb table keeps only in-frame clones and is missing some. The data hold more than 110,000 clones, with around 90% observed a single time. This chain links TRBV27 with TRBJ2-1; no definite D call. This clonotype originated in a human donor with melanoma. Here the CDR3 DNA reads TGTGCCAGCAGTTTCGGATCTAGGAACAATGAGCAGTTCTTC. Encoded protein: CASSFGSRNNEQFF.